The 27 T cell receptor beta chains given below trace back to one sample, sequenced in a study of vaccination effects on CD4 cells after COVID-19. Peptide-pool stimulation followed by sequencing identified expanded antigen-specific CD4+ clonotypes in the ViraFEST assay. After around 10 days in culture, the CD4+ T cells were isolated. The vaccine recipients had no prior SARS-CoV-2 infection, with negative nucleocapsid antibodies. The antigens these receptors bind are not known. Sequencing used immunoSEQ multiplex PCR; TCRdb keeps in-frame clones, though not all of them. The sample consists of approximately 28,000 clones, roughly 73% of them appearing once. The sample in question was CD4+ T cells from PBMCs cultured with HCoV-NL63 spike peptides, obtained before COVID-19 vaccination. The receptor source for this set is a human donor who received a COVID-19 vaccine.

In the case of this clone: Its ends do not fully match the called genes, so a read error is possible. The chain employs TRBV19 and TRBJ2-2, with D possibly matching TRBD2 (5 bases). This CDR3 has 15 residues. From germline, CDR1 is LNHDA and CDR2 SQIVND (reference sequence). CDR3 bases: TGTGCCAGTAGTACCCGGACGGACGAACACCGGGGAGCTGTTTTT. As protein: CASSTRTDEHRGAVF.

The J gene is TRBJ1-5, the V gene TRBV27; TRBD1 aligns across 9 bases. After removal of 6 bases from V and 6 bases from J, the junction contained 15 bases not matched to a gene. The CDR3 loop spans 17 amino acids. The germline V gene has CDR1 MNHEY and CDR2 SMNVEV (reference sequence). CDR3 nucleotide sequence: TGTGCCAGCAGCCGACTTAGGGGGGGGACAGGGACTCAGCCCCAGCATTTT. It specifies CASSRLRGGTGTQPQHF.

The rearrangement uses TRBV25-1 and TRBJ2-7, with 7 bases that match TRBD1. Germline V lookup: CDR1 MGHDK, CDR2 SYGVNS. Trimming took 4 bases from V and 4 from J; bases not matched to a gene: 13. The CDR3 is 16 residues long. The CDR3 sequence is CASSVGPRQGYYEQYF. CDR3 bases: TGTGCCAGCAGTGTCGGTCCCCGACAGGGTTATTACGAGCAGTACTTC.

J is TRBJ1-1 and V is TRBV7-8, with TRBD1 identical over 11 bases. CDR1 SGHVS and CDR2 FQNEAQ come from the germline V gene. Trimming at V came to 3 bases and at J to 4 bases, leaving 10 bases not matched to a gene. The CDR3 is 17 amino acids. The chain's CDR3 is CASSLWDRGYSSTEAFF. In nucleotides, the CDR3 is TGTGCCAGCAGCTTGTGGGACAGGGGGTATTCGAGCACTGAAGCTTTCTTT.

CDR3 bases: TGTGCCAGGGGGCAGGGGGAACAAGAGACCCAGTACTTC. This translates into CARGQGEQETQYF. The rearrangement uses TRBV28 and TRBJ2-5, with 7 nucleotides matching TRBD1. CDR1 MDHEN and CDR2 SYDVKM come from the germline V gene. The CDR3 extends over 13 amino acids. After removal of 9 bases from V and 2 bases from J, the junction contained 6 bases not matched to a gene.

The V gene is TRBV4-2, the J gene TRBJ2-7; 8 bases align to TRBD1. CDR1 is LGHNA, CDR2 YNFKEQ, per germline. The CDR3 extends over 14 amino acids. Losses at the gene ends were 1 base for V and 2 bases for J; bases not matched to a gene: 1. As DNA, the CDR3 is TGTGCCAGCAGCCAAGCGGACAGGGCCTACGAGCAGTACTTC. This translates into CASSQADRAYEQYF.

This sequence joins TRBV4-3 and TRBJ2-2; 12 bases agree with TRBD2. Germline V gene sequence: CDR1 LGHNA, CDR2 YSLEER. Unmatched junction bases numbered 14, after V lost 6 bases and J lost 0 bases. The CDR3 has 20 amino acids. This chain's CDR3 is CASRRDPGTSGPTNTGELFF. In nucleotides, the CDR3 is TGCGCCAGCAGGAGGGATCCCGGGACTAGCGGGCCAACGAACACCGGGGAGCTGTTTTTT.

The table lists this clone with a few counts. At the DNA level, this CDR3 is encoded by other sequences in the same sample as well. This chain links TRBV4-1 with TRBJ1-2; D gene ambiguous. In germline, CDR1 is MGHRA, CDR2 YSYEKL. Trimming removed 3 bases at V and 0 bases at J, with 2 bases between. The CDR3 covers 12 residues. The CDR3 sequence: CASSQANYGYTF. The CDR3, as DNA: TGCGCCAGCAGCCAGGCTAACTATGGCTACACCTTC.

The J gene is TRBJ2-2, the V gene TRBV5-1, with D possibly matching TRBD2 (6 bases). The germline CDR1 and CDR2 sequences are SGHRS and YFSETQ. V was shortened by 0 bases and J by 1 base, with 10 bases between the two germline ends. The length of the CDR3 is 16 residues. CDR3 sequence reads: CASSLEVSGNTGELFF. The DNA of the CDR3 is TGCGCCAGCAGCTTGGAGGTTAGCGGGAACACCGGGGAGCTGTTTTTT.

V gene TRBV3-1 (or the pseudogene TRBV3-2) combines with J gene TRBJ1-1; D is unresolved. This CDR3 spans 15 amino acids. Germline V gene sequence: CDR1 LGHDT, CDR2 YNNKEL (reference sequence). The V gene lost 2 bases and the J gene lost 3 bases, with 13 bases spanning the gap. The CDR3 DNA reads TGTGCCAGCAGCCAACGAGGAGAAGAGGACACTGAAGCTTTCTTT. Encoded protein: CASSQRGEEDTEAFF.

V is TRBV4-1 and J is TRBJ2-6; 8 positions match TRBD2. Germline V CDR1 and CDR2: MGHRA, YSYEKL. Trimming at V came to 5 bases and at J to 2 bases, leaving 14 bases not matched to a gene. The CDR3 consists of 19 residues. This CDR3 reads CASSMQGSGMGAGANVLTF. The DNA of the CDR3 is TGCGCCAGCAGCATGCAGGGTAGCGGGATGGGTGCTGGGGCCAACGTCCTGACTTTC.

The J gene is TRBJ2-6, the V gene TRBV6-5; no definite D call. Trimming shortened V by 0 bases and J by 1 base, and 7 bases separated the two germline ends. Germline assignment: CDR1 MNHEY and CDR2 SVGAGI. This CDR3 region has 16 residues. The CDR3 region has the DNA TGTGCCAGCAGTTACTCGGCCTCGTCTGGGGCCAACGTCCTGACTTTC. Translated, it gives CASSYSASSGANVLTF.

Here the CDR3 DNA reads TGTGCCAGCAGAGGTGGTTTTTATGGCTACACCTTC. Translating gives CASRGGFYGYTF. The V call is TRBV6-5, the J call TRBJ1-2; D uncertain. This CDR3 has 12 amino acids. CDR1 is MNHEY and CDR2 is SVGAGI in the germline V gene. V was cut by 6 bases and J by 5 bases, with 10 bases left in between.

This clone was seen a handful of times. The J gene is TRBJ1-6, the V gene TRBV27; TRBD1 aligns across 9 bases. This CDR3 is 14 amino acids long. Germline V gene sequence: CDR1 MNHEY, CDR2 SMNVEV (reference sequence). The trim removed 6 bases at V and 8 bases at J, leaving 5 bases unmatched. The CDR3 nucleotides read TGTGCCAGCAGCATCCGGGACAGGGATTCACCCCTCCACTTT. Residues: CASSIRDRDSPLHF.

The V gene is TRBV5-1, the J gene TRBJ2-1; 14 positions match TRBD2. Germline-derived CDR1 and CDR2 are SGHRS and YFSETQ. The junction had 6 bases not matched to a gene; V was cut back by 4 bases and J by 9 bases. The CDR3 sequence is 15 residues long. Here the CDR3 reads CASSRGLAGAFEQFF. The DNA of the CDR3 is TGCGCCAGCAGCAGGGGACTAGCGGGAGCCTTTGAGCAGTTCTTC.

The CDR3 region has the DNA TGTGCCAGCAGCTCGACAGCGCGCAATCAGCCCCAGCATTTT. This translates into CASSSTARNQPQHF. The rearrangement links TRBV7-8 to TRBJ1-5; D might be TRBD1 (5 bases). Trimming left V 4 bases short and J 2 bases short, with 9 bases between. The CDR3 contains 14 residues. The germline V gene has CDR1 SGHVS and CDR2 FQNEAQ.

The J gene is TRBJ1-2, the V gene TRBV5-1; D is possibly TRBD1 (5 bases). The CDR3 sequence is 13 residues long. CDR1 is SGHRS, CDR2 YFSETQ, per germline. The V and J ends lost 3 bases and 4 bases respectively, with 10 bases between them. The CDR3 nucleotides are TGCGCCAGCAGCTCGGGGGGGGGCTATGGCTACACCTTC. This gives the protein CASSSGGGYGYTF.

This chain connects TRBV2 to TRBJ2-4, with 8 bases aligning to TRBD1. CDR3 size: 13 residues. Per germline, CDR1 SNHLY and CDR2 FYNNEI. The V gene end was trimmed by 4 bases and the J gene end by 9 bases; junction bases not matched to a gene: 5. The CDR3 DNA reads TGTGCCAGCAGTGTACAGGGGGAAGGCATTCAGTACTTC. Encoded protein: CASSVQGEGIQYF.

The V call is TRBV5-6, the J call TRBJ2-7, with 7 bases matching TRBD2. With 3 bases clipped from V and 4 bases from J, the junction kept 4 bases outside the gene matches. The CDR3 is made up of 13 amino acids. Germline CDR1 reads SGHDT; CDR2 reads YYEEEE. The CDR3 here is CASSWGRGYEQYF. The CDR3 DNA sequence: TGTGCCAGCAGCTGGGGGAGGGGTTACGAGCAGTACTTC. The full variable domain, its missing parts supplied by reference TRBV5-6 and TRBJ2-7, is DAGVTQSPTHLIKTRGQQVTLRCSPKSGHDTVSWYQQALGQGPQFIFQYYEEEERQRGNFPDRFSGHQFPNYSSELNVNALLLGDSALYLCASSWGRGYEQYFGPGTRLTVT.

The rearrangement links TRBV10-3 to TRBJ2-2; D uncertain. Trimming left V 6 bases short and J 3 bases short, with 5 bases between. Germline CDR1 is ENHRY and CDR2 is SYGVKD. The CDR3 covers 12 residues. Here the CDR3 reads CAIRPHTGELFF. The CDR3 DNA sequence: TGTGCCATCAGACCCCACACCGGGGAGCTGTTTTTT.

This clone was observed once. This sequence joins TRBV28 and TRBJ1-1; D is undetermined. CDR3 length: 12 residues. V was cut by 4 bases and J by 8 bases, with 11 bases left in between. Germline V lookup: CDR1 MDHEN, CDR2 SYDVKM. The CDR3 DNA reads TGTGCCAGCAGTTCCCCCCCGGGGGAAGCTTTCTTT. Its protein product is CASSSPPGEAFF.

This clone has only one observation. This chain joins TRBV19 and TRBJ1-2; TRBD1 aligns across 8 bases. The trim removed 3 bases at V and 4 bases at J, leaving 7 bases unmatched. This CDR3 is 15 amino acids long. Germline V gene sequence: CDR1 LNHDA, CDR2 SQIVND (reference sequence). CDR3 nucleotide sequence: TGTGCCAGTAGTATGTCGTCACAGGGGGGCTATGGCTACACCTTC. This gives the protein CASSMSSQGGYGYTF.

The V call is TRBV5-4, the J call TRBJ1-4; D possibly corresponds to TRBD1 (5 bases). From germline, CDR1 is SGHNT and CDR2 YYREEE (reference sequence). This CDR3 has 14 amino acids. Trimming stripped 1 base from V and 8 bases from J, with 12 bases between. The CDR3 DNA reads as TGTGCCAGCAGCTTGAAGCAGGGTGGCGAAAAACTGTTTTTT. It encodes CASSLKQGGEKLFF.

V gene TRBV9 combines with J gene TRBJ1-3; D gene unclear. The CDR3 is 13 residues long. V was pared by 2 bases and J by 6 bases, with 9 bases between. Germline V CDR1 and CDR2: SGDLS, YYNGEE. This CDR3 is CASSVGVLNTIYF. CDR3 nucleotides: TGTGCCAGCAGCGTTGGGGTTCTAAACACCATATATTTT.

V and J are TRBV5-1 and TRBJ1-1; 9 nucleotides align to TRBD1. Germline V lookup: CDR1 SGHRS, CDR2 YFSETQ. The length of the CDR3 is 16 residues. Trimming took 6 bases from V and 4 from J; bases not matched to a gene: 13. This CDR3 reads CASTTSPGQGSTEAFF. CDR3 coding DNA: TGCGCCAGCACCACTAGTCCGGGACAGGGAAGCACTGAAGCTTTCTTT.

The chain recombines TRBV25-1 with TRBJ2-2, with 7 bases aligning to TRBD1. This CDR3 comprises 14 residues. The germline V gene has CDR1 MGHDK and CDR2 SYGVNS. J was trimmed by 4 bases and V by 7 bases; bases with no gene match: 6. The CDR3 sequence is CASNRAGGTGELFF. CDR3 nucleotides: TGTGCCAGCAATAGGGCAGGGGGCACCGGGGAGCTGTTTTTT.

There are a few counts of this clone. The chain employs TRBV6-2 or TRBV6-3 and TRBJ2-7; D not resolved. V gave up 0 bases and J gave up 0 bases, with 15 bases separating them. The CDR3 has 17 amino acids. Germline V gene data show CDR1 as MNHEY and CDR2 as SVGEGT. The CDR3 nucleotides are TGTGCCAGCAGTTACTCGCTTTCGTTGTCACCCTCCTACGAGCAGTACTTC. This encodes CASSYSLSLSPSYEQYF.